The 9 T cell receptor beta chains below come from one sample, sequenced in a study of OX40 agonist ivuxolimab in advanced cancers. Sequencing was performed with immunoSEQ multiplex PCR; in TCRdb, only in-frame clones are kept and a portion is missing. The sample lists around 56,000 clones, under 90% occurring once. Material: CD4+ or CD8+ T cells sorted from blood, obtained in a trial of the OX40 agonist ivuxolimab. All receptors come from an adult with an advanced solid tumor such as melanoma, head and neck, liver or kidney cancer.

This clone came up a few times. The rearrangement joins TRBV27 to TRBJ1-2, with a weak D call TRBD1 (6 bases). Trimming shortened V by 8 bases and J by 10 bases, and 17 bases separated the two germline ends. The CDR3 loop spans 12 amino acids. Germline V CDR1 and CDR2: MNHEY, SMNVEV (reference sequence). For the CDR3, the DNA is TGTGCCAGCGGTCGGGAGACAGGCTCCTACACCTTC. Protein product: CASGRETGSYTF.

CDR3 protein: CATSREDSGDDGYTF. The CDR3 DNA reads as TGTGCCACCAGCAGAGAGGATTCAGGAGACGATGGCTACACCTTC. The chain combines TRBV15 with TRBJ1-2; D unresolved. V gave up 0 bases and J gave up 6 bases, with 14 bases separating them. The length of the CDR3 is 15 residues. Germline loops: CDR1 LNHNV, CDR2 YYDKDF (reference sequence).

The rearrangement joins TRBV5-1 to TRBJ2-7, with D perhaps matching TRBD1 (6 bases). V gave up 1 base and J gave up 5 bases, with 13 bases separating them. The CDR3 length is 14 residues. CDR1 is SGHRS, CDR2 YFSETQ, per germline. CDR3 in amino acids: CASSLSGEWNEQYF. CDR3 DNA sequence: TGCGCCAGCAGCTTGTCAGGGGAGTGGAACGAGCAGTACTTC.

This sequence joins TRBV5-1 and TRBJ2-2; 8 bases are a match to TRBD1. Trimming took 1 base from V and 7 from J; bases not matched to a gene: 6. This CDR3 is 15 amino acids long. Germline CDR1 and CDR2: SGHRS and YFSETQ. This chain's CDR3 is CASSLRTGLDGELFF. The CDR3 coding sequence is TGCGCCAGCAGCTTGCGGACAGGGTTAGACGGGGAGCTGTTTTTT.

The rearrangement links TRBV9 to TRBJ2-1; 8 positions match TRBD1. The germline gives CDR1 SGDLS, CDR2 YYNGEE. V was pared by 0 bases and J by 7 bases, with 9 bases of the junction left unmatched. This CDR3 has 16 residues. The CDR3 sequence: CASSVEPGQGANEQFF. DNA of the CDR3: TGTGCCAGCAGCGTAGAACCCGGCCAGGGGGCTAATGAGCAGTTCTTC.

Only a few counts were recorded for this clone. V gene TRBV11-1 combines with J gene TRBJ2-1; TRBD2 matches at 7 bases. CDR1 and CDR2 from the germline V gene are SGHAT and FQDESV (reference sequence). The V segment lost 5 bases and the J segment 0 bases; nucleotides outside the gene matches: 7. The CDR3 consists of 16 residues. DNA of the CDR3: TGTGCCAGCAGCGATAGCGGCGGGAGCTCCTACAATGAGCAGTTCTTC. Its translation: CASSDSGGSSYNEQFF.

The chain carries TRBV7-9 and TRBJ2-6, with D possibly TRBD2 on 6 matching bases. The CDR3 totals 16 residues. V dropped 8 bases and J dropped 1 base, with 15 bases sitting between them. The germline V gene has CDR1 SEHNR and CDR2 FQNEAQ (reference sequence). The CDR3 DNA reads TGTGCCAGCTCTCCCTGGGGAGGTTCTGGGGCCAACGTCCTGACTTTC. This translates into CASSPWGGSGANVLTF.

V gene TRBV6-5 combines with J gene TRBJ1-2, with D hard to call. V lost 6 bases and J 5 bases, leaving 13 bases between the germline ends. This CDR3 contains 13 residues. From germline, CDR1 is MNHEY and CDR2 SVGAGI. Written as DNA, the CDR3 is TGTGCCAGCAGCTTTAGAAGAGTGTATGGCTACACCTTC. It specifies CASSFRRVYGYTF.

This chain links TRBV5-6 with TRBJ1-3; D perhaps matches TRBD1 (5 bases). V was cut by 5 bases and J by 0 bases, with 15 bases left in between. This CDR3 comprises 16 residues. Looked up from germline, CDR1 is SGHDT and CDR2 is YYEEEE. CDR3 coding DNA: TGTGCCAGCAGTCGGGACGGCCGGCGCTCTGGAAACACCATATATTTT. This encodes CASSRDGRRSGNTIYF.